The rows below give T cell receptor beta chains drawn from one sample of a study of T-cell memory formation after mild COVID-19. One entry per CDR3 protein results from TCRdb running MiXCR on the 5' RACE reads. The data contain about 130,000 distinct CDR3 sequences, about 16% of them singletons. The sequencing sample was made of PBMCs or a T cell subset sorted from them (not recorded which). The source is an adult woman who had mild COVID-19 (a few samples of this study predate the infection). Cell type and time point are not known. The CDR3 runs from the conserved cysteine through the conserved F or W. The D gene is left open where the match is weak. Clone size is stated in some rows and not others, as once, few, many or a class when expanded.

j_call d_call clone_size v_call cdr3_nt cdr3_aa
TRBJ1-5 . . TRBV15 TGTGCCACCAGCAGAGAAGGGGGGGTCAATCAGCCCCAGCATTTT CATSREGGVNQPQHF
TRBJ1-2 . . TRBV5-6 TGTGCCAGCAGCCGACTCAACAGGGCTACCATTGGCTACACCTTC CASSRLNRATIGYTF
TRBJ1-2 . . TRBV24-1 TGTGCCACCAGTGACTCAGTGCCCCAGTGTGGCTACACCTTC CATSDSVPQCGYTF
TRBJ2-3 TRBD2 . TRBV24-1 TGTGCCACCAGTGAGGCAAAAAGCGGGAGAACAGATACGCAGTATTTT CATSEAKSGRTDTQYF
TRBJ2-7 TRBD1 . TRBV18 TGTGCCAGCTCACCGGGCGCCGGGACAGACTCCTACGAGCAGTACTTC CASSPGAGTDSYEQYF
TRBJ1-3 . . TRBV7-2 TGTGCCAGCAGCTTAAGAACAGCCTCTGGAAACACCATATATTTT CASSLRTASGNTIYF
TRBJ2-1 . many TRBV24-1 TGTGCCACCAGGGGCAACAATGAGCAGTTCTTC CATRGNNEQFF
TRBJ2-5 . few TRBV7-9 TGTGCCAGCAGGGCAGTATCAGAGACCCAGTACTTC CASRAVSETQYF
TRBJ2-7 . . TRBV5-1 TGCGCCAGCAGCTTGGAAGCAGGAACCTCCTACGAGCAGTACTTC CASSLEAGTSYEQYF
TRBJ1-2 . . TRBV7-6 TGTGCCAGCAGCTTAGGCACCGAGCCACTAAACTATGGCTACACCTTC CASSLGTEPLNYGYTF
TRBJ1-6 . many TRBV10-3 TGTGCCATCAGTGTCGGGGGTAATAATTCACCCCTCCACTTT CAISVGGNNSPLHF
TRBJ2-4 . many TRBV24-1 TGTGCCACCAGCGCCCGACTGGGCATTCAGTACTTC CATSARLGIQYF
TRBJ2-1 TRBD2 . TRBV4-3 TGCGCCAGCAGCCCGCGGGGGGGGAGCGGGTACTACAATGAGCAGTTCTTC CASSPRGGSGYYNEQFF
TRBJ2-3 TRBD2 . TRBV20-1 TGCAGTGCTAGACCTGGACTAGCGACAGATACGCAGTATTTT CSARPGLATDTQYF
TRBJ2-3 . . TRBV12-3/TRBV12-4 TGTGCCAGCAGACAGGCAGGCACAGATACGCAGTATTTT CASRQAGTDTQYF
TRBJ2-2 TRBD2 few TRBV5-4 TGTGCCAGCAGCTTGGACGGGGGGGCCGTCACCGGGGAGCTGTTTTTT CASSLDGGAVTGELFF
TRBJ2-7 . . TRBV15 TGTGCCACCAGCAGAGGGAGAGGGGACGCCTACGAGCAGTACTTC CATSRGRGDAYEQYF
TRBJ1-5 TRBD1 . TRBV20-1 TGCAGTGCCAGGCTGTCACAGGGGGCCCTCGACAATCAGCCCCAGCATTTT CSARLSQGALDNQPQHF
TRBJ1-3 . few TRBV3-1 TGTGCCAGCAGCCAAGATTTTACAGGCTCTGGAAACACCATATATTTT CASSQDFTGSGNTIYF
TRBJ1-1 . many TRBV20-1 TGCAGTGCTAGAGACTCGGGAGGTTTGGGATTGAAGACTGAAGCTTTCTTT CSARDSGGLGLKTEAFF
TRBJ2-7 . few TRBV12-3/TRBV12-4 TGTGCCAGCAGTTCGCAAACGGGGGTAACCGAGCAGTACTTC CASSSQTGVTEQYF
TRBJ1-1 . . TRBV3-1 TGTGCCAGCAGCCACCTGGGAGTGAACACTGAAGCTTTCTTT CASSHLGVNTEAFF
TRBJ1-2 . . TRBV27 TGTGCCAGCAGTTTAAGTTGGCGGGAGGGTGGCTACACCTTC CASSLSWREGGYTF
TRBJ2-7 . once TRBV20-1 TGCAGTGCTGATGACACCTACGAGCAGTACTTC CSADDTYEQYF
TRBJ1-1 . . TRBV2 TGTGCCAGCAGTGTTGGGACCCGGGGAACTGAAGCTTTCTTT CASSVGTRGTEAFF
TRBJ2-7 TRBD2 few TRBV5-1 TGCGCCAGCAGCTGGACTCTTCTAGCGGGAGGGTCCGGCGAGCAGTACTTC CASSWTLLAGGSGEQYF
TRBJ1-2 TRBD1 few TRBV20-1 TGCAGTGCCGCGACAGGGTGGAACTATGGCTACACCTTC CSAATGWNYGYTF
TRBJ2-3 TRBD2 few TRBV7-6 TGTGCCAGCAGCTTAACCGGGGGGGCCGAAGATACGCAGTATTTT CASSLTGGAEDTQYF
TRBJ1-1 . . TRBV5-5 TGTGCCAGCAGCTCAACAAAGACAGGCCCGATGAACACTGAAGCTTTCTTT CASSSTKTGPMNTEAFF
TRBJ2-7 . . TRBV5-1 TGCGCCAGCAGCTTCGGGACTCCCGGGCCCTACGAGCATTACTTC CASSFGTPGPYEHYF
TRBJ2-1 TRBD1 few TRBV9 TGTGCCAGCAGTGCAACCGGGACAGGGGCTTACAATGAGCAGTTCTTC CASSATGTGAYNEQFF
TRBJ2-7 . . TRBV10-2 TGCGCCAGCGAGGACGCCATCGGGGAGCAGTACTTC CASEDAIGEQYF
TRBJ2-6 . few TRBV12-3/TRBV12-4 TGTGCCAGCAGTTTGTACCCGGGCAACTCTGGGGCCAACGTCCTGACTTTC CASSLYPGNSGANVLTF
TRBJ2-5 . . TRBV24-1 TGTGCCACCAGTGAAGGGGCGGTGGAGACCCAGTACTTC CATSEGAVETQYF
TRBJ1-1 TRBD1 few TRBV10-3 TGTGCCATCAGTGAACAGGACAGGACTGAAGCTTTCTTT CAISEQDRTEAFF
TRBJ2-1 TRBD1 many TRBV5-1 TGCGCCAGCAGCGCTGGACAGGGTATCGGGTTCATGTCCTACAATGAGCAGTTCTTC CASSAGQGIGFMSYNEQFF
TRBJ2-7 . few TRBV11-3 TGTGCCAGCAGCTATAAGAGGGGGGTTACCTACGAGCAGTACTTC CASSYKRGVTYEQYF